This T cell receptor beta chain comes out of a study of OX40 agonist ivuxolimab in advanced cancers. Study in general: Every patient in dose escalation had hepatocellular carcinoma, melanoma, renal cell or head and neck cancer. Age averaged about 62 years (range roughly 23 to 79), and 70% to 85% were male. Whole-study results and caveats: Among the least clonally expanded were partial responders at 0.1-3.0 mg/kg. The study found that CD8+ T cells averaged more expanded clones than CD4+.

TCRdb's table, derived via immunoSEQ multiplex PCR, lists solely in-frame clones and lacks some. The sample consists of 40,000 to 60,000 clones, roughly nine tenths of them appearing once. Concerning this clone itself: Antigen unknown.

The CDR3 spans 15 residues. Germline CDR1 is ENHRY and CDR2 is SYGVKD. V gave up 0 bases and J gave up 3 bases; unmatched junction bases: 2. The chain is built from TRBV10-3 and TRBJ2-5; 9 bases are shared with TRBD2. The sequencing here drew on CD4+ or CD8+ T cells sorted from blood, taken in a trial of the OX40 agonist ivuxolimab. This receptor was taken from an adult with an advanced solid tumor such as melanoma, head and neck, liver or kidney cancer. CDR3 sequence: CAISESLAGKETQYF. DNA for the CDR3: TGTGCCATCAGTGAGTCTCTAGCGGGAAAAGAGACCCAGTACTTC.